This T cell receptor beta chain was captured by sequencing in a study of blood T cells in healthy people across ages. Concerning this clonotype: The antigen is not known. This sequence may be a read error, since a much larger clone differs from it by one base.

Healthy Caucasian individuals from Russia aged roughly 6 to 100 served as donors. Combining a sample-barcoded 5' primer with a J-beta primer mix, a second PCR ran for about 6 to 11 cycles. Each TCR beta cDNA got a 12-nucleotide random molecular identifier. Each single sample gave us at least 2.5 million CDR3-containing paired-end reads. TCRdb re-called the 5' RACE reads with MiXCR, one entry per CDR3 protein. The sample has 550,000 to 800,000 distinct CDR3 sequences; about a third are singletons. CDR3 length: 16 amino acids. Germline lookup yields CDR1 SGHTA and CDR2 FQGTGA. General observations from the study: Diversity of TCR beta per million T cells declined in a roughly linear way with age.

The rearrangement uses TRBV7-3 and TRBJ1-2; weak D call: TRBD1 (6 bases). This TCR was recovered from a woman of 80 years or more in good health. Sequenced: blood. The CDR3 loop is CASSLIGRGGLDGHTF. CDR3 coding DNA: TGTGCCAGCAGCTTAATCGGTAGAGGGGGGCTCGATGGCCACACCTTC.